Shown below are 10 T cell receptor beta chains from a single sample sequenced in a study of blood T cell repertoires in COVID-19. Assay used: immunoSEQ multiplex PCR; TCRdb lists only in-frame clones, some missing. The sample lists almost 85,000 clones, roughly 90% occurring once. Sequenced sample: PBMCs or T cells enriched from blood (not recorded which). These receptors came from a woman aged 50 to 60 with acute COVID-19.

V is TRBV30 and J is TRBJ2-7; D is uncertain. V gave up 1 base and J gave up 1 base, with 8 bases separating them. In germline, CDR1 is GTSNPN, CDR2 SVGIG (reference sequence). The CDR3 contains 13 residues. The CDR3 protein is CAWSGPGSYEQYF. CDR3 in DNA: TGTGCCTGGAGTGGACCCGGGTCCTACGAGCAGTACTTC. Full variable domain (outside the CDR3, taken from reference TRBV30 and TRBJ2-7): SQTIHQWPATLVQPVGSPLSLECTVEGTSNPNLYWYRQAAGRGLQLLFYSVGIGQISSEVPQNLSASRPQDRQFILSSKKLLLSDSGFYLCAWSGPGSYEQYFGPGTRLTVT.

The chain has TRBV4-3 and TRBJ2-1; perhaps TRBD2 as D (5 bases). The CDR3 extends over 15 amino acids. Germline lookup yields CDR1 LGHNA and CDR2 YSLEER. Trimming pared 3 bases from V and 3 bases from J, leaving 12 bases between. The CDR3 spells CASSQTKAVYNEQFF. In nucleotides, the CDR3 is TGCGCCAGCAGCCAGACTAAGGCGGTCTACAATGAGCAGTTCTTC.

The gene calls are TRBV30 and TRBJ1-5; the D is unclear. V lost 0 bases and J lost 2, with 8 bases in between. The germline gives CDR1 GTSNPN, CDR2 SVGIG (reference sequence). The CDR3 has 14 amino acids. CDR3 region: CAWSVLEGNQPQHF. In nucleotides, the CDR3 is TGTGCCTGGAGTGTCCTGGAGGGCAATCAGCCCCAGCATTTT.

In this sample, this clone turned up a few times. V and J are TRBV3-1 (or the pseudogene TRBV3-2) and TRBJ2-7; D possibly corresponds to TRBD1 (6 bases). The CDR3 covers 15 residues. V lost 1 base and J 5 bases, leaving 15 bases between the germline ends. Germline CDR1 LGHDT, CDR2 YNNKEL (reference sequence). This CDR3 reads CASSQVPAGEDEQYF. Written as DNA, the CDR3 is TGTGCCAGCAGCCAAGTTCCGGCAGGGGAAGACGAGCAGTACTTC.

This clone was counted once. This rearrangement joins TRBV5-1 to TRBJ2-1; 8 nucleotides line up with TRBD2. V trimming: 4 bases; J trimming: 4 bases; junction bases outside the gene matches: 7. The germline CDR1 and CDR2 sequences are SGHRS and YFSETQ. The CDR3 has 15 residues. CDR3 loop: CASSLGTRDYNEQFF. As DNA, the CDR3 is TGCGCCAGCAGCCTCGGGACTAGGGATTACAATGAGCAGTTCTTC.

This chain uses TRBV2 with TRBJ2-7, with D perhaps TRBD2 (7 bases). This CDR3 is 14 amino acids long. The germline gives CDR1 SNHLY, CDR2 FYNNEI. The ends were cut back, 5 bases at V and 6 bases at J, with 17 bases in the middle. This CDR3 reads CASSNFRGGVEQYF. The DNA of the CDR3 is TGTGCCAGCAGTAACTTCAGAGGGGGGGTCGAGCAGTACTTC.

The J gene is TRBJ2-3, the V gene TRBV5-1; 8 bases are a match to TRBD1. Germline lookup yields CDR1 SGHRS and CDR2 YFSETQ. The CDR3 consists of 15 residues. Unmatched junction bases numbered 2, after V lost 0 bases and J lost 2 bases. The chain's CDR3 is CASSLGTGYTDTQYF. The DNA for the CDR3 is TGCGCCAGCAGCTTGGGGACAGGGTACACAGATACGCAGTATTTT.

There are a few counts of this clone. The genes are TRBV2 and TRBJ2-3; 7 bases line up with TRBD2. This CDR3 is built from 15 residues. V trimming: 6 bases; J trimming: 0 bases; junction bases outside the gene matches: 6. The germline V gene encodes CDR1 SNHLY and CDR2 FYNNEI. CDR3 region: CASSRSGASTDTQYF. In DNA, the CDR3 is TGTGCCAGCAGCCGGAGCGGGGCTAGCACAGATACGCAGTATTTT.

This chain connects TRBV27 to TRBJ1-2, with 7 bases identical to TRBD1. With V trimmed by 4 bases and J by 8 bases, 4 bases remained unmatched. Germline-derived CDR1 and CDR2 are MNHEY and SMNVEV (reference sequence). The CDR3 is made up of 12 amino acids. CDR3 in amino acids: CASSSSGGGYTF. The CDR3 bases are TGTGCCAGCAGTTCCTCAGGGGGAGGCTACACCTTC.

The V gene is TRBV3-1 (or the pseudogene TRBV3-2), the J gene TRBJ2-7; 10 bases agree with TRBD2. V trimming: 0 bases; J trimming: 12 bases; junction bases outside the gene matches: 11. The CDR3 length is 15 residues. The V gene's germline CDR1 is LGHDT and CDR2 YNNKEL (reference sequence). The CDR3: CASSQDVTSGLFLYF. The CDR3, as DNA: TGTGCCAGCAGCCAAGATGTGACTAGCGGGCTCTTTCTGTACTTC.